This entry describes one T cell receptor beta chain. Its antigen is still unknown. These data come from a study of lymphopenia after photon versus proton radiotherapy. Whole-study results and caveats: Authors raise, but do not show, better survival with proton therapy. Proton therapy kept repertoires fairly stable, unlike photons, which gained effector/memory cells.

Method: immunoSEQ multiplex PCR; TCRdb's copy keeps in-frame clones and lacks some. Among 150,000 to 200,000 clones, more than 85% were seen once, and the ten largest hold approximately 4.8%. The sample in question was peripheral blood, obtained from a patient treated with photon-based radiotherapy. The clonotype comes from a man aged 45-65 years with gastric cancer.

Written as DNA, the CDR3 is TGTGCCTGGAGTGTATCTGGACTAGCGGGAAGACCGTACACCGGGGAGCTGTTTTTT. It codes for CAWSVSGLAGRPYTGELFF. This chain connects TRBV30 to TRBJ2-2; 12 positions agree with TRBD2. The CDR3 runs to 19 residues. In germline, CDR1 is GTSNPN, CDR2 SVGIG (reference sequence). V gave up 0 bases and J gave up 3 bases; unmatched junction bases: 11.